The T cell receptor (beta chain) under discussion was sequenced for a study of T cell changes during pregnancy in multiple sclerosis. This table comes from immunoSEQ multiplex PCR, and its TCRdb copy is limited to in-frame clones, with some not included. The profile shows about 69,000 clones, approximately 90% of them singletons. Trimming removed 3 bases at V and 4 bases at J, with 7 bases between. This CDR3 is 14 amino acids long. Germline CDR1 MDHEN, CDR2 SYDVKM. This receptor was identified in a female donor with multiple sclerosis, enrolled in a pregnancy study. Material: peripheral blood, obtained in the third trimester of pregnancy. The chain has TRBV28 and TRBJ1-6; tentatively, D is TRBD1 (5 bases). CDR3 in amino acids: CASSFGAYNSPLHF. The DNA of the CDR3 is TGTGCCAGCAGTTTTGGGGCTTATAATTCACCCCTCCACTTT. Looking up the rest from reference TRBV28 and TRBJ1-6 gives the full variable domain: DVKVTQSSRYLVKRTGEKVFLECVQDMDHENMFWYRQDPGLGLRLIYFSYDVKMKEKGDIPEGYSVSREKKERFSLILESASTNQTSMYLCASSFGAYNSPLHFGNGTRLTVT.